This T cell receptor beta chain was retrieved from a study of T cells in Graves' hyperthyroidism and ophthalmopathy. Study-wide findings and caveats: Also found in blood were most expanded thyroid clonotypes above 0.001. Ophthalmopathy stood apart from stable hyperthyroidism in a 13 V-J model.

About this clonotype: No antigen is known for it. A much larger clone is a single base away; this may be a read error.

TCR beta CDR3 regions were amplified from RNA. HTBI primers were the set used in a first-round RT-PCR of the TCR CDR3. MiXCR, run by TCRdb on the multiplex PCR reads, gives a single entry per CDR3 protein. Counted here are about 700,000 distinct CDR3 sequences, 11% to 15% occurring once; the ten biggest clones make up roughly a tenth. The sequence was collected from a young woman with Graves' hyperthyroidism. Sequencing used blood.

For the CDR3, the DNA is TGTGCCAGCAGTTTCGGACCCATGTACCAAGGGACCCAGTACTTC. Translated: CASSFGPMYQGTQYF. The chain uses TRBV27 and TRBJ2-5; unclear D gene. The CDR3 consists of 15 residues. Looked up from germline, CDR1 is MNHEY and CDR2 is SMNVEV (reference sequence).